This record concerns one T cell receptor (beta chain) sequence. Its antigen remains unidentified. The second PCR ran roughly 7 to 12 cycles with a sample-barcoded 5' primer and J-beta primers. Each cDNA molecule, via a template-switch adaptor with 12 random nucleotides, was tagged. MiXCR was run by TCRdb on the 5' RACE reads, yielding one entry per CDR3 protein. The sample has about 830,000 distinct CDR3 sequences; 62% are singletons. This sample is drawn from a study of blood T cells in healthy people across ages. Broader study findings: Expanded clonotype changes were possibly confounded by unknown donor CMV status.

Total RNA extracted from each sample amounted to at least 6 micrograms. CDR3 length: 15 residues. Germline trimming cut 7 bases from V and 5 bases from J; bases unmatched to any gene: 9. Germline V lookup: CDR1 MNHEY, CDR2 SMNVEV (reference sequence). Sequencing was performed on blood. The sequence was obtained from a young man in good health. The gene calls are TRBV27 and TRBJ2-3; 10 bases match TRBD2. The CDR3 loop reads CASTRSSGGGDTQYF. For the CDR3, the DNA is TGTGCCAGCACCCGATCTAGCGGGGGCGGAGATACGCAGTATTTT.